The present T cell receptor (beta chain) was sequenced within a study of cytomegalovirus exposure and HLA in healthy donors. General observations from the study: In a later analysis, the majority of CMV-associated beta chains seemingly showed HLA restriction. It was shown in a later analysis that HLA-associated TCR beta chains were more clonally expanded than other, equally common chains. Several top significant clusters appeared, in a later analysis, to be linked to common viral pathogens.

The PCR contained 60 Vbeta and 13 Jbeta primers. TCRdb's table, derived via immunoSEQ multiplex PCR, lists solely in-frame clones and lacks some. Of roughly 120,000 clones listed, 84% were seen once; the top ten hold 2.5% to 3.5%. V was shortened by 2 bases and J by 0 bases, with 16 bases between the two germline ends. The germline V gene encodes CDR1 LGHNA and CDR2 YNFKEQ. This CDR3 comprises 17 residues. With respect to this clone: Its specificity is not known.

What was sequenced was PBMCs. V gene TRBV4-2 combines with J gene TRBJ2-5; D possibly corresponds to TRBD1 (6 bases). The receptor's source is a woman under 30 in good health and CMV-seropositive. CDR3 region: CASSQTPGHLYQETQYF. CDR3 bases: TGTGCCAGCAGCCAAACACCGGGACACCTGTACCAAGAGACCCAGTACTTC.